Listed here are 16 T cell receptor beta chains from one sample, sequenced in a study of identical twins. MiXCR, applied by TCRdb to the 5' RACE reads, yields one record per CDR3 protein. The data contain approximately 670,000 distinct CDR3 sequences, 5.5% to 6.5% of them singletons. The sequenced sample consisted of naive T cells sorted from blood. The receptors here all came from a man younger than 35 in good health.

In its sample, this clonotype was seen many times. The genes are TRBV20-1 and TRBJ1-5, with D possibly TRBD1 on 5 matching bases. Trimming left V 3 bases short and J 4 bases short, with 7 bases between. This CDR3 has 12 amino acids. Germline V CDR1 and CDR2: DFQATT, SNEGSKA (reference sequence). CDR3 DNA: TGCAGTGCTAGGGCAGGGAATCAGCCCCAGCATTTT. Amino acid sequence: CSARAGNQPQHF.

This clonotype was picked up one time. The V and J genes are TRBV5-1 and TRBJ2-6; no definite D call. The V end was cut by 0 bases, the J end by 0 bases, with 7 bases between. In germline, CDR1 is SGHRS, CDR2 YFSETQ. This CDR3 spans 16 amino acids. CDR3 sequence: CASSLAADSGANVLTF. In nucleotides, the CDR3 is TGCGCCAGCAGCTTGGCGGCCGACTCTGGGGCCAACGTCCTGACTTTC.

Many counts were recorded for this clonotype. The chain is built from TRBV29-1 and TRBJ2-7, with 7 bases lining up with TRBD1. The V and J ends lost 6 bases and 4 bases, in that order; junction bases with no gene match: 12. Germline CDR1 SQVTM, CDR2 ANQGSEA. The CDR3 has 14 residues. The CDR3 loop is CSVGPRGMAYEQYF. CDR3 DNA: TGCAGCGTAGGACCCAGGGGGATGGCTTACGAGCAGTACTTC.

The sample holds many counts of this clonotype. This chain connects TRBV11-2 to TRBJ1-2; 8 nucleotides agree with TRBD1. The CDR3 spans 16 residues. V gave up 5 bases and J gave up 6 bases; unmatched junction bases: 14. In germline, CDR1 is SGHAT, CDR2 FQNNGV. CDR3 amino acids: CASSLRTGTGVNGYTF. CDR3 nucleotides: TGTGCCAGCAGCCTCCGGACCGGGACAGGTGTCAATGGCTACACCTTC.

This clonotype occurred a few times. This chain joins TRBV6-5 and TRBJ2-4, with unresolved D. V gave up 3 bases and J gave up 0 bases, with 15 bases separating them. The CDR3 consists of 17 residues. Germline V CDR1 and CDR2: MNHEY, SVGAGI. CDR3 region: CASSYGVPDLAKNIQYF. The CDR3 region has the DNA TGTGCCAGCAGTTATGGCGTCCCAGACTTAGCCAAAAACATTCAGTACTTC.

This clonotype was seen more than once but under ten times. This chain links TRBV7-3 with TRBJ1-1; 10 bases are a match to TRBD1. J was trimmed by 9 bases and V by 5 bases; bases with no gene match: 6. In germline, CDR1 is SGHTA, CDR2 FQGTGA. CDR3 length: 13 residues. CDR3 region: CASSGGTGEKAFF. CDR3 coding DNA: TGTGCCAGCAGCGGAGGGACAGGGGAAAAAGCTTTCTTT.

There are a few counts of this clonotype. The J gene is TRBJ1-5, the V gene TRBV30; D is possibly TRBD1 (6 bases). CDR3 length equals 14 residues. Trimming pared 1 base from V and 5 bases from J, leaving 12 bases between. Germline assignment: CDR1 GTSNPN and CDR2 SVGIG (reference sequence). CDR3 loop: CAWSGGQPDQPQHF. The CDR3 DNA reads TGTGCCTGGAGTGGGGGGCAGCCTGATCAGCCCCAGCATTTT.

This clonotype was observed at least ten times. V is TRBV9 and J is TRBJ2-4; 8 nucleotides line up with TRBD2. With V trimmed by 0 bases and J by 0 bases, 5 bases remained unmatched. There are 17 residues in the CDR3. CDR1 and CDR2 (germline): SGDLS, YYNGEE. The CDR3 is CASSVDEGLGAKNIQYF. CDR3 in DNA: TGTGCCAGCAGCGTAGACGAGGGACTAGGAGCCAAAAACATTCAGTACTTC.

This clonotype showed up just a few times. The chain carries TRBV6-1 and TRBJ2-5, with 9 nucleotides matching TRBD2. V lost 6 bases to trimming and J lost 4 bases; unmatched junction nucleotides: 3. The CDR3 loop spans 13 amino acids. Germline CDR1 and CDR2: MNHNS and SASEGT. CDR3 amino acids: CASRTTSGETQYF. In DNA form, the CDR3 reads TGTGCCAGCAGGACGACTAGCGGAGAGACCCAGTACTTC.

This clonotype was recorded many times. CDR3 protein: CASSGLSGSSYEQYF. In DNA, the CDR3 is TGTGCCAGCAGTGGATTAAGCGGGAGCTCCTACGAGCAGTACTTC. The rearrangement links TRBV25-1 to TRBJ2-7, with 8 bases fitting TRBD2. The germline V gene encodes CDR1 MGHDK and CDR2 SYGVNS. The CDR3 length is 15 residues. With V trimmed by 4 bases and J by 0 bases, 5 bases remained unmatched.

This clonotype was detected many times. The chain uses TRBV6-2 or TRBV6-3 and TRBJ1-2, with 7 bases identical to TRBD1. From germline, CDR1 is MNHEY and CDR2 SVGEGT. J was trimmed by 9 bases and V by 5 bases; bases with no gene match: 6. The CDR3 has 12 amino acids. CDR3 coding DNA: TGTGCCAGCAGTCGACAGGGTATGCGCTACACCTTC. This translates into CASSRQGMRYTF.

This clonotype was detected only a few times. This chain uses TRBV12-3 or TRBV12-4 with TRBJ2-1; 8 nucleotides agree with TRBD2. V lost 2 bases, J lost 7 bases, and 7 bases stayed unmatched. The CDR3 is 15 amino acids. CDR3 coding DNA: TGTGCCAGCAGTTTATCCCCCGGGGGGGCAAATGAGCAGTTCTTC. It yields the protein CASSLSPGGANEQFF.

This clonotype was detected once. No conserved phenylalanine or tryptophan ends this CDR3, so it is likely a read error. V is TRBV29-1 and J is TRBJ2-7; 7 positions agree with TRBD1. CDR1 is SQVTM, CDR2 ANQGSEA, per germline. Trimming took 4 bases from V and 2 from J; bases not matched to a gene: 8. This CDR3 comprises 14 residues. CDR3 coding DNA: TGCAGCGTTGCTGTAAGGACAGGAGCCTACGAGCAGTACACA. The encoded protein is CSVAVRTGAYEQYT.

CDR3 sequence: CASSFGENTGELFF. CDR3 nucleotide sequence: TGTGCCAGCTCATTTGGCGAGAACACCGGGGAGCTGTTTTTT. This chain joins TRBV18 and TRBJ2-2; D remains unclear. The CDR3 has 14 amino acids. Deletions cut 5 bases from V and 1 base from J, with 8 bases between. CDR1 and CDR2 from the germline V gene are KGHSH and LQKENI.

This clonotype was seen a handful of times. The CDR3 nucleotides read TGTGCCAGCAGCTCATACGGGAGGTCCTACGAGCAGTACTTC. It encodes CASSSYGRSYEQYF. The chain combines TRBV7-2 with TRBJ2-7; 7 nucleotides align to TRBD2. Trimming took 4 bases from V and 1 from J; bases not matched to a gene: 4. This CDR3 is built from 14 residues. The V gene's germline CDR1 is SGHTA and CDR2 FQGNSA.

The table lists this clonotype with a few counts. The V call is TRBV11-2, the J call TRBJ2-2; no firm D call. Germline V gene data show CDR1 as SGHAT and CDR2 as FQNNGV. Between the trimmed V and J ends, which lost 5 bases and 6 bases, there was a span of 10 bases. The CDR3 covers 13 residues. CDR3 in DNA: TGTGCCAGCAGCCCAGGTCTGTCCGGGGAGCTGTTTTTT. As protein: CASSPGLSGELFF.